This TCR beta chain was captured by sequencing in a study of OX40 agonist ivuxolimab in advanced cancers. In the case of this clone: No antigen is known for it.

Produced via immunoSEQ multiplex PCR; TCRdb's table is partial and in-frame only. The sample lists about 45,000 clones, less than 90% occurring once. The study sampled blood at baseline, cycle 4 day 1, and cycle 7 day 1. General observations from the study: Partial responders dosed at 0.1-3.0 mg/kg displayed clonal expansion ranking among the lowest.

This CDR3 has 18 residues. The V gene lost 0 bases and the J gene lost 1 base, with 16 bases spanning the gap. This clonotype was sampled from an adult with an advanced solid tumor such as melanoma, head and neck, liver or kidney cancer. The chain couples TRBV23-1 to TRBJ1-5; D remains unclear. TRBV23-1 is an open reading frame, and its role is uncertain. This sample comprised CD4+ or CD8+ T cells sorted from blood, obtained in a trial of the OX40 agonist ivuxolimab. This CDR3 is CASSQSWPPGGSNQPQHF. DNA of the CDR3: TGCGCCAGCAGTCAATCTTGGCCCCCCGGCGGGAGCAATCAGCCCCAGCATTTT.